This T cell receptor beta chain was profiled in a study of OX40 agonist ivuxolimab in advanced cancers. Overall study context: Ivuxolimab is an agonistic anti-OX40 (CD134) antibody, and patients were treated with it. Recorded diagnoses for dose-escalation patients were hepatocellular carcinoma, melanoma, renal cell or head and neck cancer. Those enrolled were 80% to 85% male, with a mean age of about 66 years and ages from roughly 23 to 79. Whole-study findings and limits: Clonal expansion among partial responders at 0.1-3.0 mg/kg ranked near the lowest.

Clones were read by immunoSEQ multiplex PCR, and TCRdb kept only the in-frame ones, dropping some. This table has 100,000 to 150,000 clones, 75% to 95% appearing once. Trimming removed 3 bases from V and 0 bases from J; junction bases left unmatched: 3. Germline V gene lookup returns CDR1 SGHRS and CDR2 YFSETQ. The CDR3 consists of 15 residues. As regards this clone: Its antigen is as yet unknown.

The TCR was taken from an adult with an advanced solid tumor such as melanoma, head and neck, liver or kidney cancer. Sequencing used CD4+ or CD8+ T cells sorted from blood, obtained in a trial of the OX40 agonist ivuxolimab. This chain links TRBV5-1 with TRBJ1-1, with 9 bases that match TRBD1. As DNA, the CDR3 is TGCGCCAGCAGCTCAAGGACAGGGGTGAACACTGAAGCTTTCTTT. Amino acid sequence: CASSSRTGVNTEAFF.